The T cell receptor beta chain under discussion was sequenced for a study of identical twins listed by TCRdb under 2016. At the level of the whole study: To test whether fetal clonotypes persist, the study used deep sequencing on TCR alpha and beta repertoires from monozygotic twins, unrelated adults of various ages, and cord blood. To rule out contamination, the twin experiments were replicated at different times with different library preparation protocols. General conclusions and limits of the study: Recombination models systematically underestimated out-of-frame TCR alpha sharing in monozygotic twins but agreed with sharing between unrelated individuals. Abundant cord blood beta clonotypes had fewer insertions, young adult naive repertoires showed a similar but weaker trend, and memory repertoires showed no such trend. Invariant T cells such as MAIT and iNKT could partly confound zero-insertion analyses, although diverse VJ usage argued against such confounding for most clonotypes. Out-of-frame TCR alpha sequences shared between twins showed an excess of low generation-probability sequences compared with coincidental sharing between unrelated individuals. The excess sharing between twins in beta out-of-frame sequences was weaker because fewer shared sequences reduced the signal-to-noise ratio. Because the same donors could not be followed over many years, the conclusions relied on cross-sectional statistical analysis.

Only healthy Caucasian donors were included. Library preparation used 5' RACE. TCRdb shows the sequencer as Illumina HiSeq 2000. A universal primer binding site was introduced by template switching, and a unique molecular identifier was present in the final cDNA, enabling accurate counting of TCR cDNA molecules. First-strand cDNA for TCR alpha and beta chains was synthesized from specific primers in the conserved constant-segment region. To control for contamination, each cDNA library was double barcoded with a SMART-Mk sample barcode plus Illumina barcodes. TruSeq adapter sequences and Illumina sample barcodes were added in two successive PCR steps. The Illumina HiSeq platform was used with custom primers to sequence TCR alpha and beta cDNA libraries. As for the authors' bioinformatics: Unique molecular identifiers were extracted from raw reads with MiGEC, and CDR3 positions were determined with MiXCR. Recombination models were inferred per individual with the repgenHMM and IGoR tools using an EM algorithm. Shared clonotype analysis was performed with the tcR package in R, normalizing sharing by the product of cloneset sizes. Out-of-frame nonproductive sequences were analyzed to study raw recombination free of thymic and clonal selection effects. TCRdb applied fastp at Q25 and MiXCR to the public reads, then kept only in-frame beta chains. Each CDR3 protein gets just one entry, which takes the most common genes and DNA from the rows behind it. The V and J calls were determined by TCRdb, not by the authors. This sample comprises around 1.7 million distinct CDR3 sequences, under 35% of them detected only once. The top ten clonotypes cover about 0.27% of the sample.

Note on this clonotype: It lacks a known antigen. The record has no base qualities; no much larger clone is one base away.

The sequenced material came from cord blood. The sequence derives from a newborn girl in good health.

The base sequence is TGTGCCAGCAGTTTTCTGCGGACCCTCCAAGAGACCCAGTACTTC. Its product reads: CASSFLRTLQETQYF. The chain joins TRBV28 to TRBJ2-5; no confident D gene assignment can be made. Per the germline V gene, MDHEN is the CDR1 and SYDVKM is the CDR2. Its CDR3 holds 15 amino acids, cysteine through phenylalanine. The read is trimmed to its CDR3 DNA, 45 bases read in frame from base 1. The junction shows trimming of 3 bases on V and 1 base on J, plus 12 bases between the germline ends.